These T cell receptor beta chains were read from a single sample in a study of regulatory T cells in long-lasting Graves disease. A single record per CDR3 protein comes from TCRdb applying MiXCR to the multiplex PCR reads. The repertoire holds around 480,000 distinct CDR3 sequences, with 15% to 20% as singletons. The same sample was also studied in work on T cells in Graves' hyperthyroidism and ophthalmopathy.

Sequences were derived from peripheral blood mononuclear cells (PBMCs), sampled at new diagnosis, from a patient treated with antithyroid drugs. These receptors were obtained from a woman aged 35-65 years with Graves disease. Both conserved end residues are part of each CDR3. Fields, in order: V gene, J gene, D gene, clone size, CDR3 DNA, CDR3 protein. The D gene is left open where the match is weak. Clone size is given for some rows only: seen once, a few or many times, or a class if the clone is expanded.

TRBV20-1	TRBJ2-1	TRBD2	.	TGCAGTGCGTCTAGCGGGGGGGCCTTCGGCGAGCAGTTCTTC	CSASSGGAFGEQFF
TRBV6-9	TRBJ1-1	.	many	TGTGCCAGCAGTTCCAGGTCCACTGAAGCTTTCTTT	CASSSRSTEAFF
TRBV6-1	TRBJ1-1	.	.	TGTGCCAGCAGCCTTGGGGTAGATAACACTGAAGCTTTCTTT	CASSLGVDNTEAFF
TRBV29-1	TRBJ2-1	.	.	TGCAGCGTCGATACAGATTTCTACAATGAGCAGTTCTTC	CSVDTDFYNEQFF
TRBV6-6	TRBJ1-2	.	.	TGTGCCAGCAGTTACTCGGGGGGTGTAGCAGGGACGGGCTACACCTTC	CASSYSGGVAGTGYTF
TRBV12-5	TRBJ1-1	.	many	TGTGCTAGTGCCACCGGGGGGGCTTGGGTCACTGAAGCTTTCTTT	CASATGGAWVTEAFF
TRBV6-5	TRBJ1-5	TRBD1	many	TGTGCCAGCAGTTACGGACAGGCTGGCGGTCAGCCCCAGCATTTT	CASSYGQAGGQPQHF
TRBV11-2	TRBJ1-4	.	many	TGTGCCAGCAGACTATTCGGCAATGAAAAACTGTTTTTT	CASRLFGNEKLFF
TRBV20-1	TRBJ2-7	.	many	TGCAGTGCCCCGGGACCACTACTGTACGAGCAGTACTTC	CSAPGPLLYEQYF
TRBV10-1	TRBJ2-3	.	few	TGCGCCAGCAGTGAGTCGACAGCGAAGAGTCGACATACGCAGTATTTT	CASSESTAKSRHTQYF
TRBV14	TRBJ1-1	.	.	TGTGCCAGCAGCCACGTTCGGGGATCTGAAGCTTTCTTT	CASSHVRGSEAFF
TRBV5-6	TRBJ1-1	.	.	TGTGCCAGCAGCTTGGGAGCTAGGGAGAACACTGAAGCTTTCTTT	CASSLGARENTEAFF
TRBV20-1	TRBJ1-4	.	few	TGCAGTGCTAGGACGGCGGGGGAAAAACTGTTTTTT	CSARTAGEKLFF
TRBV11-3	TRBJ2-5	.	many	TGTGCCAGCAGCCCCGACCACAGGGATGAGACCCAGTACTTC	CASSPDHRDETQYF
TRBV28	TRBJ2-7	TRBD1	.	TGTGCCACCAATAAACAGGGGCCCTCCTACGAGCAGTACTTC	CATNKQGPSYEQYF
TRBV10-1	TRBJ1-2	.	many	TGCGCCAGCAGTGTAGTCCGGGACACTAACTATGGCTACACCTTC	CASSVVRDTNYGYTF
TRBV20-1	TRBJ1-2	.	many	TGCAGTGCCGAGGGGGGTTACGCCTATGGCTACACCTTC	CSAEGGYAYGYTF
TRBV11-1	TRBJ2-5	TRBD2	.	TGTGCCAGCAGTGAGTCGGGGGGTCGTTCCAAAGAGACCCAGTACTTC	CASSESGGRSKETQYF
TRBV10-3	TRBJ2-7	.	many	TGTGCCATCAGTGACAGCTACGAGCAGTACTTC	CAISDSYEQYF
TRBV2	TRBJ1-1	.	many	TGTGCCAGCAGTGATTCCCGGGGGGGCACTGAAGCTTTCTTT	CASSDSRGGTEAFF
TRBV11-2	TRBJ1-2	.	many	TGTGCCAGCAGCTTAGAAAGGCAGAGCTATGGCTACACCTTC	CASSLERQSYGYTF
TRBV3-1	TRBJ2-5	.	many	TGTGCCAGCAGCCAAGACACCCCATTGACCCAGTACTTC	CASSQDTPLTQYF
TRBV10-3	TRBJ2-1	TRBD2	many	TGTGCCATCGGTAGCGGGGGAGGGTCCTACAATGAGCAGTTCTTC	CAIGSGGGSYNEQFF
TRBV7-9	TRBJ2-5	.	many	TGTGCCAGCAGCTTACCCCTGGGGACTCAAGAGACCCAGTACTTC	CASSLPLGTQETQYF
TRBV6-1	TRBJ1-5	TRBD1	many	TGTGCCAGCAGTGCCTACAGGGGTAATCAGCCCCAGCATTTT	CASSAYRGNQPQHF
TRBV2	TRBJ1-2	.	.	TGTGCCAGCAGCCGGGTAATGGACTATGGCTACACCTTC	CASSRVMDYGYTF
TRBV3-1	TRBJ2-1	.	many	TGTGCCAGCAGCCCCCGGTTCGGGGGTGCGGAGCAGTTCTTC	CASSPRFGGAEQFF
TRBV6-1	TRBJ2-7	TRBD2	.	TGTGCCAGCAGTGAAGGGGGTAGCGGGGGAGAGCAGTACTTC	CASSEGGSGGEQYF
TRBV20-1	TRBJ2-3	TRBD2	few	TGCAGTGCTCACTTGGGACTAGCGGCGGGGGTCCGTACAGATACGCAGTATTTT	CSAHLGLAAGVRTDTQYF
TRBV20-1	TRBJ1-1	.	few	TGCAGTGCTAGCAAGGGGGGGACCACTGAAGCTTTCTTT	CSASKGGTTEAFF
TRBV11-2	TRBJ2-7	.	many	TGTGCCAGCAGCTTAGTCCCAGGCGCATCCTACGAGCAGTACTTC	CASSLVPGASYEQYF
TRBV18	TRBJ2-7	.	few	TGTGCCAGCTCACCAGCCTCCGAGCAGTACTTC	CASSPASEQYF
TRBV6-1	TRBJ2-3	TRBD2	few	TGTGCCAGCAGTGAGCTAGCGGGGATTAGCACAGATACGCAGTATTTT	CASSELAGISTDTQYF
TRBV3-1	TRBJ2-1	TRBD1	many	TGTGCCAGCAGTTGGACAGGGGCCAATGAGCAGTTCTTC	CASSWTGANEQFF
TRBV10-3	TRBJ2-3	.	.	TGTGCCAGCTCCACGCGGGTTAGCACAGATACGCAGTATTTT	CASSTRVSTDTQYF
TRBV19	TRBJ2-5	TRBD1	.	TGTGCCAGCCACGATGGACAGGGGATACAAGAGACCCAGTACTTC	CASHDGQGIQETQYF
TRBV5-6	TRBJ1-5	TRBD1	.	TGTGCCAGCAGCTTGCGCTCAGGGGGATATCAGCCCCAGCATTTT	CASSLRSGGYQPQHF
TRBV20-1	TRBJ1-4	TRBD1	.	TGCAGTGCTCTCGCCAGGGGGAATGAAAAACTGCTTTTT	CSALARGNEKLLF
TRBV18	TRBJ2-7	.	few	TGTGCCAGCTCACCACCGGGTTATTCCTACGAGCAGTACTTC	CASSPPGYSYEQYF
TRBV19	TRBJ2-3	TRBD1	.	TGTGCCAGTAGTACCCGACAGGGGGCGAAAGATACGCAGTATTTT	CASSTRQGAKDTQYF
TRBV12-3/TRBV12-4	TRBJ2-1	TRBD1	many	TGTGCCAGCAGGGGGACAGAAGACAATGAGCAGTTCTTC	CASRGTEDNEQFF
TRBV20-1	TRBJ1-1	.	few	TGCAGTGCTATTCTACCAGTGAACACTGAAGCTTTCTTT	CSAILPVNTEAFF
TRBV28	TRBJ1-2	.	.	TGTGCCAGCAGTTTGGGATTGGGGGGGCTGAACTATGGCTACACCTTC	CASSLGLGGLNYGYTF
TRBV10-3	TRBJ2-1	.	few	TGTGCCATCGCTTCAAGGAATGAGCAGTTCTTC	CAIASRNEQFF
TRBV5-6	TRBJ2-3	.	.	TGTGCCAGCAGCTCCTCGTGGGATACGCAGTATTTT	CASSSSWDTQYF
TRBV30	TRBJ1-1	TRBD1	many	TGTGCCTGGACCTCTACAGGGGACACTGAAGCTTTCTTT	CAWTSTGDTEAFF
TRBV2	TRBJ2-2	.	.	TGTGCCAGCAACCAGGTCGCGAACACCGGGGAGCTGTTTTTT	CASNQVANTGELFF
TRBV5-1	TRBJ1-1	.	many	TGCGCCAGCAGCTCCTCAGGGAAGCCGATGAACACTGAAGCTTTCTTT	CASSSSGKPMNTEAFF
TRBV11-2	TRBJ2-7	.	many	TGTGCCAGCAGCTTAGTCACAGCCTCCTACGAGCAGTACTTC	CASSLVTASYEQYF
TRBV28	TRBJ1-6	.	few	TGTGCCAGCAGTACAGGAGGCTATAATTCACCCCTCCACTTT	CASSTGGYNSPLHF
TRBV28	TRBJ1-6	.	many	TGTGCCAGCAGGGGTACAGGGTTTGGATATAATTCACCCCTCCACTTT	CASRGTGFGYNSPLHF
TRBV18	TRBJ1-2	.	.	TGTACCAGCTCCCCCGGACCCCCGAGGACTAACTATGGCTACACCTTC	CTSSPGPPRTNYGYTF
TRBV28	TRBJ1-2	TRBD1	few	TGTGCCAGCAGTACCCGAGGGGGCAATGATGGCTACACCTTC	CASSTRGGNDGYTF